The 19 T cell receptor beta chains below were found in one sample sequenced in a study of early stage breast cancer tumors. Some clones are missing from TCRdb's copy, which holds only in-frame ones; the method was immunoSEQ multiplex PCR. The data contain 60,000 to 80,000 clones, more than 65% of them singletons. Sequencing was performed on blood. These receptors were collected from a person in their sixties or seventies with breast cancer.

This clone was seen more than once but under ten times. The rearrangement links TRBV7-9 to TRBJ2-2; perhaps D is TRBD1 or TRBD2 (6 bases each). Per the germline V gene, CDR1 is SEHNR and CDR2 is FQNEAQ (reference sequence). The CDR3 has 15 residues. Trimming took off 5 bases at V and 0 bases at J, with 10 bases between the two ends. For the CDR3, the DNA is TGTGCCAGCAGCCCCGGGGGCTCGAACACCGGGGAGCTGTTTTTT. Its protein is CASSPGGSNTGELFF.

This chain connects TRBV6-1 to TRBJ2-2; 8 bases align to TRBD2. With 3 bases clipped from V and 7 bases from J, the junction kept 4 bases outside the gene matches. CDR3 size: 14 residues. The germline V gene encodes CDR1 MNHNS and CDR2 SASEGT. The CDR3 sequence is CASSEGLDHGELFF. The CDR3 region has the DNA TGTGCCAGCAGTGAGGGACTAGATCACGGGGAGCTGTTTTTT.

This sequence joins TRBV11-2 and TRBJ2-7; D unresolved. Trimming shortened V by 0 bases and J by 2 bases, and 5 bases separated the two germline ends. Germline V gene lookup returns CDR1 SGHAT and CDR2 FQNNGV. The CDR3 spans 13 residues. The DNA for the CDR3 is TGTGCCAGCAGCTTAGAGTATACCTACGAGCAGTACTTC. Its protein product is CASSLEYTYEQYF.

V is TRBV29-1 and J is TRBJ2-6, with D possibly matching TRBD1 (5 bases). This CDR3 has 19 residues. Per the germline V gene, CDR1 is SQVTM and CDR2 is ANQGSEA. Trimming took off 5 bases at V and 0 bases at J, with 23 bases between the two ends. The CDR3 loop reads CSVLPRPDGRGSGANVLTF. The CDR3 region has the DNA TGCAGCGTTCTCCCCCGCCCCGATGGTAGGGGCTCTGGGGCCAACGTCCTGACTTTC.

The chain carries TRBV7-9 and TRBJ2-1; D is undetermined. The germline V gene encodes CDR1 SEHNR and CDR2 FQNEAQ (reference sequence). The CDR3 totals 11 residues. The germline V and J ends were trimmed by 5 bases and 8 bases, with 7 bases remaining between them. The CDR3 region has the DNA TGTGCCAGCAGCCGTGGGGATGAGCAGTTCTTC. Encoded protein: CASSRGDEQFF.

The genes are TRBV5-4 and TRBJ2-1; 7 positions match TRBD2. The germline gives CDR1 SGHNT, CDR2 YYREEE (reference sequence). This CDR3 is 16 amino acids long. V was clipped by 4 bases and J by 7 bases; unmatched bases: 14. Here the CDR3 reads CASSPTWKRGFNEQFF. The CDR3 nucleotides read TGTGCCAGCAGCCCGACTTGGAAGCGGGGCTTTAATGAGCAGTTCTTC.

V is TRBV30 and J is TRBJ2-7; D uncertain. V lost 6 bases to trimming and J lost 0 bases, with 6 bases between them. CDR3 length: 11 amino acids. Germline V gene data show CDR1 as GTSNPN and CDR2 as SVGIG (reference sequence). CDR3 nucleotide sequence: TGTGCCTGCACAACCTCCTACGAGCAGTACTTC. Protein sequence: CACTTSYEQYF.

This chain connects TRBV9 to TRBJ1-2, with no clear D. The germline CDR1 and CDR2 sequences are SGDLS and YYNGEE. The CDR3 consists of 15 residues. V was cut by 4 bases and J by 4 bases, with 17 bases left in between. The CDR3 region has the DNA TGTGCCAGCAGCATAAGTCCGGGATCCTTCTATGGCTACACCTTC. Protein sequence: CASSISPGSFYGYTF.

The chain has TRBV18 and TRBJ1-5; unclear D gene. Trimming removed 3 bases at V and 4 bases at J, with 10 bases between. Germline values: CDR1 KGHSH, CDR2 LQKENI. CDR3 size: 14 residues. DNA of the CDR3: TGTGCCAGCTCACCTGCGAGTGATAATCAGCCCCAGCATTTT. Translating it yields CASSPASDNQPQHF.

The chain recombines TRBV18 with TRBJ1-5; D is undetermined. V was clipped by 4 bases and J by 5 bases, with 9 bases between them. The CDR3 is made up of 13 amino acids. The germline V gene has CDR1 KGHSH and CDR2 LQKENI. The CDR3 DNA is TGTGCCAGCTCACGGGCGGGCGATCAGCCCCAGCATTTT. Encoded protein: CASSRAGDQPQHF.

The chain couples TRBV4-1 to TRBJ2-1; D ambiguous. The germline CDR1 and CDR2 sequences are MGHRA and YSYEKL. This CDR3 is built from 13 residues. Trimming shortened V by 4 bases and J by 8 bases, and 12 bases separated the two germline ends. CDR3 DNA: TGCGCCAGCAGCCTATCTTTGGTGGATGAGCAGTTCTTC. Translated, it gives CASSLSLVDEQFF.

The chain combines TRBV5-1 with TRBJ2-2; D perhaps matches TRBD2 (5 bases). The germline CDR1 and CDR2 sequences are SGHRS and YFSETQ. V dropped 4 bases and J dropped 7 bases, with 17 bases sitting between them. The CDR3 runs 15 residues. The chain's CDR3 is CASSPPPGSGGELFF. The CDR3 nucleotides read TGCGCCAGCAGCCCTCCCCCGGGGTCCGGCGGGGAGCTGTTTTTT.

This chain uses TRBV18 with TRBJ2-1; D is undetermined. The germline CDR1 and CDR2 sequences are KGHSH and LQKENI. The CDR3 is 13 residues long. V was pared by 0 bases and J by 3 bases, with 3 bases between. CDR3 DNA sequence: TGTGCCAGCTCACCACCCAACTACAATGAGCAGTTCTTC. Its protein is CASSPPNYNEQFF. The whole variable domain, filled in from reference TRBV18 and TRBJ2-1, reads NAGVMQNPRHLVRRRGQEARLRCSPMKGHSHVYWYRQLPEEGLKFMVYLQKENIIDESGMPKERFSAEFPKEGPSILRIQQVVRGDSAAYFCASSPPNYNEQFFGPGTRLTVL.

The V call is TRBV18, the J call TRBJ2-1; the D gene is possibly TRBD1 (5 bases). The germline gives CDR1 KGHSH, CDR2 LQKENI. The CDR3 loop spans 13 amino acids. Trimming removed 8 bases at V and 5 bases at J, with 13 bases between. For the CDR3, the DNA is TGTGCCAGCACGTCCGACAGACACAATGAGCAGTTCTTC. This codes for CASTSDRHNEQFF. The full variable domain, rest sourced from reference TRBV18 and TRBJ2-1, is NAGVMQNPRHLVRRRGQEARLRCSPMKGHSHVYWYRQLPEEGLKFMVYLQKENIIDESGMPKERFSAEFPKEGPSILRIQQVVRGDSAAYFCASTSDRHNEQFFGPGTRLTVL.

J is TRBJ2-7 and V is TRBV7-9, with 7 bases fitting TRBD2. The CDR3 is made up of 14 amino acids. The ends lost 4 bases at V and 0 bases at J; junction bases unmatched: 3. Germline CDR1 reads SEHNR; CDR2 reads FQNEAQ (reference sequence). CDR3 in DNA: TGTGCCAGCAGCTCTAGCGGCGACTCCTACGAGCAGTACTTC. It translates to CASSSSGDSYEQYF. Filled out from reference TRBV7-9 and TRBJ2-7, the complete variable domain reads DTGVSQNPRHKITKRGQNVTFRCDPISEHNRLYWYRQTLGQGPEFLTYFQNEAQLEKSRLLSDRFSAERPKGSFSTLEIQRTEQGDSAMYLCASSSSGDSYEQYFGPGTRLTVT.

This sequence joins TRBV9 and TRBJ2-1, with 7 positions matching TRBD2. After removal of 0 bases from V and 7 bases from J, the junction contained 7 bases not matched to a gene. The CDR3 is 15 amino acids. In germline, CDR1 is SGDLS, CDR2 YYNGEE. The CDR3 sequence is CASSVAGQRGNEQFF. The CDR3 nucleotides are TGTGCCAGCAGCGTAGCTGGCCAGCGGGGAAATGAGCAGTTCTTC.

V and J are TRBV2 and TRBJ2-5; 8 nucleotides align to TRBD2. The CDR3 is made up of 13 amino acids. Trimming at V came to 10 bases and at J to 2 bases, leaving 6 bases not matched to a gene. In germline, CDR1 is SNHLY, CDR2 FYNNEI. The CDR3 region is CAINSGDQETQYF. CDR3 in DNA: TGTGCCATCAATAGCGGGGATCAAGAGACCCAGTACTTC.

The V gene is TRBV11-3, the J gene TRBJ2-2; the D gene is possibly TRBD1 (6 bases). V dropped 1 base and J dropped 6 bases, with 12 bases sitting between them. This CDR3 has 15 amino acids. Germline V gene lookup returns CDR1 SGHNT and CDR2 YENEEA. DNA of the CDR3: TGTGCCAGCAGCTTAGGGAACAGGGTCCCCGGGGAGCTGTTTTTT. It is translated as CASSLGNRVPGELFF.

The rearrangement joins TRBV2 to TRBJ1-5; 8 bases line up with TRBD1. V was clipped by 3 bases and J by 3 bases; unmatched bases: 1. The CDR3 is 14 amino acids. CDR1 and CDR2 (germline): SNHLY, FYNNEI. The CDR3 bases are TGTGCCAGCAGTGAGGGACAGGTCAATCAGCCCCAGCATTTT. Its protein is CASSEGQVNQPQHF.